This T cell receptor beta chain was retrieved from a study of blood T cells in healthy people across ages (dated by TCRdb to between 2015 and 2016). About the full investigation: Template switching captured roughly one uniquely barcoded TCR beta cDNA molecule per two T cells in model experiments. Four age groups were formed from the donors: young (average about 17 years), middle-aged (around 37), aged (62) and long-lived (roughly 81). The study measured age-related changes in TCR beta repertoire diversity using deep sequencing normalized with unique cDNA molecular identifiers. Using the same blood draw, the study looked at two additional independent replicas of 1 million unique cDNA reads for two donors, one aged 18 to 30 and the other aged 80 or older. Donors of different ages were randomly distributed across sequencing lanes to avoid experimental bias.

The roughly 39 donors, aged about 6 to 95 years, were systemically healthy Caucasian individuals from Russia. Each donor gave around 9.8 milliliters of peripheral blood, collected into EDTA-treated Vacutainer tubes. PBMCs were isolated by Ficoll-Paque density-gradient centrifugation, with at least 6.5 million obtained per sample. Trizol reagent was used to extract total RNA from the PBMCs, yielding at least 5.5 micrograms per sample. For every donor, flow cytometry on a PBMC aliquot measured the percentage of naive CD45RAhigh/CD27high T cells. Overall study results and their limits: Compared with the aged group, more naive CD4+ T cells, fewer expanded clones and increased TCR diversity were shown by the long-lived group, suggesting age selection. As age increased, observed TCR beta diversity per million T cells dropped in a roughly linear way, and a significant reduction was already evident by age 40. Conclusive comparison of naive and antigen-experienced compartments was prevented by the profiling of bulk unsorted PBMCs. Estimates of total diversity based on one million sequenced T cells were considered lower bounds and underestimates. The percentage of naive T cells measured by flow cytometry correlated strongly with observed TCR beta diversity. The CMV infection status of donors was not known, potentially confounding age-related changes in expanded clonotypes.

The library was built by means of 5' RACE. The run used an Illumina HiSeq 2500. A second PCR of about 6 to 12 cycles was performed with a sample-barcoded 5' primer and a J-beta primer mix. A unique molecular identifier was introduced onto each TCR beta cDNA molecule by a template-switch 5' adaptor carrying 12 random nucleotides. Each sample yielded at least 2.5 million CDR3-containing paired-end reads. First-strand cDNA synthesis was performed from all RNA using the Mint cDNA synthesis kit, with priming by a TRBC-specific oligonucleotide. After uracil-DNA glycosylase treatment, a first 18-cycle PCR used universal primers M1SS and BC2_uni_R on all cDNA. In the paper's pipeline: Each sample was normalized by randomly selecting 1 million high-quality reads, each carrying a distinct molecular identifier. Reads with shared molecular identifiers were discarded instead of being binned into consensus sequences. MiTCR, with a Q25 quality threshold and the strictest error-elimination algorithm, was used for CDR3 identification, clonotype clustering and error correction. A nonparametric unseen species model using Euler transformation provided a lower-bound estimate of total TCR beta diversity. In-frame beta chains were kept once TCRdb had trimmed the public reads at Q25 with fastp and called clones with MiXCR. Every entry covers one CDR3 protein and lists the most common genes and DNA from its rows. TCRdb, not the original authors, processed these V and J calls. The sample contains about 1.5 million distinct CDR3 sequences, roughly two fifths of them found a single time. The ten most abundant clones make up around 4% of the sample.

CDR1 and CDR2 are drawn from the germline V gene: MNHNS, SASEGT. The CDR3 runs 14 residues from the cysteine to the phenylalanine. The retained sequence is limited to the CDR3, 42 bases, with the frame set at the first base. V is cut by 5 bases and J by 5 bases, and the space between the germline ends is 15 bases. Points on this clonotype: No antigen is known for it. Per-base quality was not reported, and no clone a single base away is much larger than it.

The receptor chain draws on TRBV6-1 and TRBJ1-1; the D gene is perhaps TRBD1, on 5 matching bases. Sequencing input: blood. The TCR comes from a woman under 30 in good health. The CDR3 amino acid sequence is: CASSWPGGETEAFF. The nucleotides are TGTGCCAGCAGTTGGCCGGGGGGGGAGACTGAAGCTTTCTTT.